This T cell receptor (beta chain) is drawn from a study of CD8+CD57+ T cells in acquired aplastic anemia. Concerning this clonotype: Its antigen remains unidentified.

Trimming took 5 bases from V and 7 from J, leaving 10 bases between them. The CDR3 contains 12 residues. The V gene's germline CDR1 is LNHDA and CDR2 SQIVND (reference sequence). The template for TCR beta VDJ and CDR3 sequence profiling was genomic DNA. TCRdb independently ran MiXCR on the reads; one entry per CDR3 protein. The sample lists roughly 170,000 distinct CDR3 sequences, around 60% occurring once. Study conclusions and caveats: Patients and controls turned out to have around 29 CD8+ CDR3 sequences in common.

Material for sequencing was sorted CD4+, CD8+, or CD8+CD57+ T cells (not recorded which) from PBMCs. This TCR came from a human donor in good health. The chain uses TRBV19 and TRBJ2-3; D unresolved. For the CDR3, the DNA is TGTGCCAGTAGTCCCCGCCTTTATACGCAGTATTTT. Amino acid sequence: CASSPRLYTQYF.